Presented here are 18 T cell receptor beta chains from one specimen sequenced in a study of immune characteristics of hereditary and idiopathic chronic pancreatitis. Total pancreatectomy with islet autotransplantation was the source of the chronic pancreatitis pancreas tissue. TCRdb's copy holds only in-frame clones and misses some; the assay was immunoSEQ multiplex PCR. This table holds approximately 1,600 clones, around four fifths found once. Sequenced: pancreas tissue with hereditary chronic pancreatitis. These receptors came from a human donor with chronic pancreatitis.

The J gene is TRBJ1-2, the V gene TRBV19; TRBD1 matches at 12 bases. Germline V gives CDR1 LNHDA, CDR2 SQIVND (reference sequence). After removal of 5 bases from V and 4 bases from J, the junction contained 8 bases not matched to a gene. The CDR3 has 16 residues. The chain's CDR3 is CASSRDRGPGGYGYTF. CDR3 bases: TGTGCCAGTAGTCGGGACAGGGGGCCTGGCGGCTATGGCTACACCTTC. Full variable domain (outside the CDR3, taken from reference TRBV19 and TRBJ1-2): DGGITQSPKYLFRKEGQNVTLSCEQNLNHDAMYWYRQDPGQGLRLIYYSQIVNDFQKGDIAEGYSVSREKKESFPLTVTSAQKNPTAFYLCASSRDRGPGGYGYTFGSGTRLTVV.

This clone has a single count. CDR3 DNA: TGCAGCGCCGAGGAGGGGGGCTACACCTTC. Encoded protein: CSAEEGGYTF. This rearrangement joins TRBV29-1 to TRBJ1-2, with D maybe TRBD1 (5 bases). Trimming stripped 7 bases from V and 8 bases from J, with 11 bases between. CDR1 is SQVTM, CDR2 ANQGSEA, per germline. The CDR3 is made up of 10 amino acids.

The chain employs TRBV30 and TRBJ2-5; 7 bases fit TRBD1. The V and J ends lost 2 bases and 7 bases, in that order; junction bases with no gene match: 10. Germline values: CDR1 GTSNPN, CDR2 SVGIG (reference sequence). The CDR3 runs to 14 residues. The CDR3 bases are TGTGCCTGGAGTACAGGGGTAATAGGTTGGACCCAGTACTTC. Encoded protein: CAWSTGVIGWTQYF.

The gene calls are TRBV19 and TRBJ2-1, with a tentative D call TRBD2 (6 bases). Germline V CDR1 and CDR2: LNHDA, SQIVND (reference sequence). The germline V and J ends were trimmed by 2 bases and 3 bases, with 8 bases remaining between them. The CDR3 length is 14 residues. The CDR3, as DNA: TGTGCCAGTAGTATACCGGGACTCTACAATGAGCAGTTCTTC. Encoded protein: CASSIPGLYNEQFF.

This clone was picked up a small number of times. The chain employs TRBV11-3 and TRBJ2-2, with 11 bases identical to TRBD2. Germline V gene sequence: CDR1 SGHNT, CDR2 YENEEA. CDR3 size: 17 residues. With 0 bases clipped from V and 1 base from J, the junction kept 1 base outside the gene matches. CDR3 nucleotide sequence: TGTGCCAGCAGCTTAGATCTAGCGGGGGGGAACACCGGGGAGCTGTTTTTT. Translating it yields CASSLDLAGGNTGELFF.

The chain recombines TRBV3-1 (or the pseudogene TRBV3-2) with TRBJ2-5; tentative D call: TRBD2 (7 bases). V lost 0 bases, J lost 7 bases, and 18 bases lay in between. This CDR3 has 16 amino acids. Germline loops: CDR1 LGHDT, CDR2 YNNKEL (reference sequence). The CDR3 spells CASSQDEGEGLGTQYF. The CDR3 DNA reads TGTGCCAGCAGCCAAGATGAGGGGGAGGGGTTAGGGACCCAGTACTTC.

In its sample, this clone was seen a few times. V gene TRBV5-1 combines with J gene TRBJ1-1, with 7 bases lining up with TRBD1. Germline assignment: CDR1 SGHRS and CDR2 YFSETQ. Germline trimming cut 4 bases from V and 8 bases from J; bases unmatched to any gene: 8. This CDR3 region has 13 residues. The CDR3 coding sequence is TGCGCCAGCAGCCTCGGGACAGAAGGCGAAGCTTTCTTT. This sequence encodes CASSLGTEGEAFF.

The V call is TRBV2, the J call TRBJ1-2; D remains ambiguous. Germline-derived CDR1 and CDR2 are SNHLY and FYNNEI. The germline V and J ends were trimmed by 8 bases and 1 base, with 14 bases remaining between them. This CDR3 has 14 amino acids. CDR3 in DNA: TGTGCCAGCTCCGGGCAGCACCTTAACTATGGCTACACCTTC. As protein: CASSGQHLNYGYTF.

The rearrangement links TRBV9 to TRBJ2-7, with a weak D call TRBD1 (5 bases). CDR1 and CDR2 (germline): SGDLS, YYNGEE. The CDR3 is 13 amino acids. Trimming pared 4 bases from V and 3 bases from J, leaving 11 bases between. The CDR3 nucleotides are TGTGCCAGCAGCCCAGGGTTGGACTACGAGCAGTACTTC. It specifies CASSPGLDYEQYF.

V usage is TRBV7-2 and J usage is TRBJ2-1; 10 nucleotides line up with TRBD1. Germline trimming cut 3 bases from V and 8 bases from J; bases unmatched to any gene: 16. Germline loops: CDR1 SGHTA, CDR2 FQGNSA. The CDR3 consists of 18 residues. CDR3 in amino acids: CASSLAGLRDRGDYEQFF. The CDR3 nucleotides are TGTGCCAGCAGCTTGGCTGGGCTCCGGGACAGGGGAGATTATGAGCAGTTCTTC. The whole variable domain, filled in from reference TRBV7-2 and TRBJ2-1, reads GAGVSQSPSNKVTEKGKDVELRCDPISGHTALYWYRQSLGQGLEFLIYFQGNSAPDKSGLPSDRFSAERTGGSVSTLTIQRTQQEDSAVYLCASSLAGLRDRGDYEQFFGPGTRLTVL.

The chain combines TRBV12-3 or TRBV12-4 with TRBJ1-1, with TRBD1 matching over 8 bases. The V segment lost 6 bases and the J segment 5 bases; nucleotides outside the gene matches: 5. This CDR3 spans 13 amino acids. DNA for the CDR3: TGTGCCAGCAGCACCAGGGGGCGGACTGAAGCTTTCTTT. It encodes CASSTRGRTEAFF.

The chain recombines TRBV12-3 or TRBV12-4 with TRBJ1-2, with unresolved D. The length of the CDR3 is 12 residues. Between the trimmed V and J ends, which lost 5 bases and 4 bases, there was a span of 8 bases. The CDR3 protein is CASSMSSYGYTF. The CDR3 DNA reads TGTGCCAGCAGTATGAGTAGCTATGGCTACACCTTC.

In DNA form, the CDR3 reads TGTGCCAGCAGACGGGGCTGGGATACGCAGTATTTT. This gives the protein CASRRGWDTQYF. This chain joins TRBV12-3 or TRBV12-4 and TRBJ2-3, with D possibly called TRBD1 or TRBD2 (5 bases each). Between the trimmed V and J ends, which lost 6 bases and 6 bases, there was a span of 10 bases. The CDR3 loop spans 12 amino acids.

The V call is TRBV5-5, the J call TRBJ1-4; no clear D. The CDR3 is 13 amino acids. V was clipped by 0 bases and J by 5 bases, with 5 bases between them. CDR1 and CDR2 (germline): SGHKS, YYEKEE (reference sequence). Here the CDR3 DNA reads TGTGCCAGCAGCTTGGGGCTAAATGAAAAACTGTTTTTT. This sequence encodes CASSLGLNEKLFF. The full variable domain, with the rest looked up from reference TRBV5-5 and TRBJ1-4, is DAGVTQSPTHLIKTRGQQVTLRCSPISGHKSVSWYQQVLGQGPQFIFQYYEKEERGRGNFPDRFSARQFPNYSSELNVNALLLGDSALYLCASSLGLNEKLFFGSGTQLSVL.

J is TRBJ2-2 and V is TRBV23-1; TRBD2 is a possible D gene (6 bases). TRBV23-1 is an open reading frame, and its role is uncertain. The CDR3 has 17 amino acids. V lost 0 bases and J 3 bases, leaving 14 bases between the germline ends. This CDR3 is CASSQSCKTRDTGELFF. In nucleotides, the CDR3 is TGCGCCAGCAGTCAATCGTGTAAGACTAGAGACACCGGGGAGCTGTTTTTT.

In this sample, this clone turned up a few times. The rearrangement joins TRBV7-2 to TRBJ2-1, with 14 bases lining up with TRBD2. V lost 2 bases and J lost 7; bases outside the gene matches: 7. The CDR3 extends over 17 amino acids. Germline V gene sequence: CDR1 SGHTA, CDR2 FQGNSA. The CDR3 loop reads CASSLLRGTSGGNEQFF. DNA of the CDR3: TGTGCCAGCAGCTTATTAAGGGGGACTAGCGGGGGAAATGAGCAGTTCTTC.

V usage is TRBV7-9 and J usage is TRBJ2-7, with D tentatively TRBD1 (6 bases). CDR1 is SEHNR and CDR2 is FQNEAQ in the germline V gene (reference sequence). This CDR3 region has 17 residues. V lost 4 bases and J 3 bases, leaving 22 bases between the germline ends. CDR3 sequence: CASSSSLAQVGGYEQYF. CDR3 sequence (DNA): TGTGCCAGCAGCTCCAGCCTAGCCCAGGTAGGGGGCTACGAGCAGTACTTC.

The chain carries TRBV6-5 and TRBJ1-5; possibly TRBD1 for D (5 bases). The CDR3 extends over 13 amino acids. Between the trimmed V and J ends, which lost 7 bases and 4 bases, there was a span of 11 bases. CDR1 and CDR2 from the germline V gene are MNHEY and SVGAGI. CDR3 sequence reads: CASTPRGNQPQHF. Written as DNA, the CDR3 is TGTGCCAGCACCCCCCGGGGGAATCAGCCCCAGCATTTT.